Sequencing of this T cell receptor (beta chain) was carried out in a study of tumor-infiltrating lymphocytes in primary liver carcinoma. Turning to the study itself: Participating patients were men and women between 30 and 69 years old.

Study observations and caveats: Lower overlap was observed for tumor-adjacent and tumor-blood pairs relative to tumor region pairs.

This clonotype was seen once. Antigen: not known. Compared with germline, one end of the junction differs, possibly owing to a read error. The CDR3 has 13 residues. Germline CDR1 reads MNHEY; CDR2 reads SVGAGI. TCR beta cDNA was made from 500 ng total RNA with a constant-region primer. Employing slightly modified ARM-PCR, three nested multiplex PCR rounds were run, and these gave rise to the TCR beta libraries. The opening two PCR rounds, nine to eleven cycles each, paired TRBV1-TRBV30 forward primers with a C-beta reverse primer. TCRdb fed the multiplex PCR reads into MiXCR, producing one record per CDR3 protein. The table includes approximately 99,000 distinct CDR3 sequences, approximately 68% detected once. Co-extraction of both nucleic acids (RNA and DNA) used roughly 20-33 mg of unsorted bulk tissue.

The clonotype was recovered from a woman in her fifties or sixties with primary liver carcinoma and hepatitis B virus infection. Input material: liver tumor tissue from sampling region 5. Sample subset: tumor region T5, tumor centre. The chain couples TRBV6-5 to TRBJ1-2, with unresolved D. CDR3 sequence: CASRLLANYGHTF. In DNA, the CDR3 is TGTGCCAGCAGGCTGCTAGCTAACTATGGCCACACCTTC.